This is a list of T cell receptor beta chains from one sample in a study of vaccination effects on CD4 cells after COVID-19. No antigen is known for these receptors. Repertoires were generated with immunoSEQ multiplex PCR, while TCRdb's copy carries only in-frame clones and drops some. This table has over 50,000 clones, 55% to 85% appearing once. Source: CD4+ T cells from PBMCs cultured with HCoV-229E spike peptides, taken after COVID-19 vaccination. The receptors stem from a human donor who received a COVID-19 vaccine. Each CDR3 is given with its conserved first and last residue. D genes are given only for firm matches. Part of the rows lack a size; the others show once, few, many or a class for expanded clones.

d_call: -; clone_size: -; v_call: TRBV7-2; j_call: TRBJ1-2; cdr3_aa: CASSSTRAGVKGGGYTF; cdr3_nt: TGTGCCAGCAGCTCAACAAGAGCAGGGGTAAAGGGCGGCGGCTACACCTTC
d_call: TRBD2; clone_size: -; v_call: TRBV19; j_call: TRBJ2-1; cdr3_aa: CASGGAVLYEQFF; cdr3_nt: TGTGCCAGCGGGGGGGCCGTATTATATGAGCAGTTCTTC
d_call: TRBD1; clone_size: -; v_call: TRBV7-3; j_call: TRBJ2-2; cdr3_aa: CASRTGTGRSTGELFF; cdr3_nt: TGTGCCAGCAGAACCGGGACAGGCCGATCGACCGGGGAGCTGTTTTTT
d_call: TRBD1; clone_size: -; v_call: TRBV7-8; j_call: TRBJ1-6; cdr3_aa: CASSQGGIASPNSPLHF; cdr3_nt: TGTGCCAGCAGCCAGGGGGGAATAGCAAGCCCGAATTCACCCCTCCACTTT
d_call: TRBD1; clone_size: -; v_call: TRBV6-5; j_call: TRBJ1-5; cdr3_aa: CASMTGSYQPQHF; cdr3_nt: TGTGCCAGCATGACAGGGAGCTATCAGCCCCAGCATTTT
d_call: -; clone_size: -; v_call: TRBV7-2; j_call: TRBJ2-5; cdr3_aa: CASETQNSLQTQYF; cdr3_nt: TGTGCCAGCGAAACCCAGAACTCTTTACAGACCCAGTACTTC
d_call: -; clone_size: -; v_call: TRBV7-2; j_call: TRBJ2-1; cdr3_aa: CASSLTPWGGPGNEQFF; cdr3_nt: TGTGCCAGCAGCTTAACCCCCTGGGGGGGGCCTGGCAATGAGCAGTTCTTC
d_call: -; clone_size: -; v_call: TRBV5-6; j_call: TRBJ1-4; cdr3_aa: CASSLGRGEKLFF; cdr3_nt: TGTGCCAGCAGCTTGGGCCGGGGTGAAAAACTGTTTTTT
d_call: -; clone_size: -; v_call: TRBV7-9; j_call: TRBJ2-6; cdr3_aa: CASTHPTSGANVLTF; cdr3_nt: TGTGCCAGCACCCACCCCACCTCTGGGGCCAACGTCCTGACTTTC
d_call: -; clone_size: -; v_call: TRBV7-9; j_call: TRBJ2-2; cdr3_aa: CASSLTGAPGELFF; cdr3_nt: TGTGCCAGCAGCCTAACTGGGGCCCCCGGGGAGCTGTTTTTT
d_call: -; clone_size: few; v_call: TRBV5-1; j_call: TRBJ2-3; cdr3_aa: CASGPFPSRGPADTQYF; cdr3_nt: TGCGCCAGCGGGCCCTTCCCTTCGCGGGGCCCTGCAGATACGCAGTATTTT
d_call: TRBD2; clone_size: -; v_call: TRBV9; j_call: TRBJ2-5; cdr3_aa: CASSPRGAGVQETQYF; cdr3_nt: TGTGCCAGCAGCCCCCGCGGGGCGGGGGTGCAAGAGACCCAGTACTTC
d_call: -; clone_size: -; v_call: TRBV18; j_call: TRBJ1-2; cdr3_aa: CASSPGQGTNYGYTF; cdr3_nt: TGTGCCAGCTCACCAGGTCAGGGTACTAACTATGGCTACACCTTC
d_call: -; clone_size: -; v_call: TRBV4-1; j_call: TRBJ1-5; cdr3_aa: CASSQGALSNQPQHF; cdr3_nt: TGCGCCAGCAGCCAAGGGGCCCTCTCCAATCAGCCCCAGCATTTT
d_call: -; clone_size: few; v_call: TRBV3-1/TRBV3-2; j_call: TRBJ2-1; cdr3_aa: CASSPGTGANYNEQFF; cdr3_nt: TGTGCCAGCAGCCCTGGGACCGGGGCCAATTACAATGAGCAGTTCTTC
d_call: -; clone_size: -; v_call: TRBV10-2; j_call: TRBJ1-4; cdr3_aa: CASSESRVKGGSEKLFF; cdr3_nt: TGCGCCAGCAGTGAGTCGAGGGTAAAGGGGGGAAGTGAAAAACTGTTTTTT
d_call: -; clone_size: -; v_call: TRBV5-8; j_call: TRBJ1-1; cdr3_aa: CASSLAAGWVTEAFF; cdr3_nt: TGTGCCAGCAGCTTGGCTGCAGGGTGGGTCACTGAAGCTTTCTTT
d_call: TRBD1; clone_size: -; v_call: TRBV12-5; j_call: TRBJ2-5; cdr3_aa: CASGPGQGAETQYF; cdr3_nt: TGTGCTAGTGGGCCGGGACAGGGGGCGGAGACCCAGTACTTC
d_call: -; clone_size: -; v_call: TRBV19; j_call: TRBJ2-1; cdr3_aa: CASSMAGLYGNEQFF; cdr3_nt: TGTGCCAGTAGTATGGCCGGACTTTACGGCAATGAGCAGTTCTTC
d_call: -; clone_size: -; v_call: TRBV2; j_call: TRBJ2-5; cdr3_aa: CASREIPETQYF; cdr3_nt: TGTGCCAGCAGGGAAATACCCGAGACCCAGTACTTC
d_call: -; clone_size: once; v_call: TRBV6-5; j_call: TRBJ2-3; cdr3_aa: CASSYSQGTDTQYF; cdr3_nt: TGTGCCAGCAGTTACTCACAGGGCACAGATACGCAGTATTTT
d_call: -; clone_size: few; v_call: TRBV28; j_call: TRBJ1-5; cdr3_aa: CASSLFRTGAPQHF; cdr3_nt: TGTGCCAGCAGTTTGTTCCGCACCGGGGCGCCCCAGCATTTT
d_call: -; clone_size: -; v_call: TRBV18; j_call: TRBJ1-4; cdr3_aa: CASSPGRATNEKLFF; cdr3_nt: TGTGCCAGCTCACCCGGTAGGGCAACTAATGAAAAACTGTTTTTT